The next 16 T cell receptor beta chains were all read from a single sample in a study of blood T cell repertoires in COVID-19. Measured with immunoSEQ multiplex PCR; TCRdb has only the in-frame clones, and not every one. The profile shows about 200,000 clones, approximately 84% of them singletons. The specimen sequenced was peripheral blood. The receptors derive from a woman in her forties or fifties with active or convalescent COVID-19.

This chain links TRBV5-4 with TRBJ1-2; a weak D match, TRBD1 (6 bases). CDR3 length: 16 residues. Germline CDR1 and CDR2: SGHNT and YYREEE (reference sequence). V gave up 3 bases and J gave up 0 bases, with 15 bases separating them. The CDR3 DNA sequence: TGTGCCAGCAGCTCCGGAGCGGGACACACTAACTATGGCTACACCTTC. This codes for CASSSGAGHTNYGYTF. Full variable domain (remainder filled in from reference TRBV5-4 and TRBJ1-2): ETGVTQSPTHLIKTRGQQVTLRCSSQSGHNTVSWYQQALGQGPQFIFQYYREEENGRGNFPPRFSGLQFPNYSSELNVNALELDDSALYLCASSSGAGHTNYGYTFGSGTRLTVV.

This clone appeared a few times. The V call is TRBV14, the J call TRBJ1-1; D might be TRBD1 (6 bases). The CDR3 covers 15 residues. V shed 4 bases and J shed 0 bases, with 12 bases lying between them. Germline values: CDR1 SGHDN, CDR2 FVKESK. The CDR3 DNA follows: TGTGCCAGCAGCCCGCGCAGGGGCTTGAACACTGAAGCTTTCTTT. Translated, it gives CASSPRRGLNTEAFF.

The chain uses TRBV6-4 and TRBJ2-2; the match to TRBD2 covers 8 bases. V lost 4 bases to trimming and J lost 5 bases; unmatched junction nucleotides: 6. Germline values: CDR1 MRHNA, CDR2 SNTAGT. The CDR3 spans 15 residues. The CDR3 nucleotides read TGTGCCAGCAGTGCGGGAAGCGGGGGAACCGGGGAGCTGTTTTTT. Protein product: CASSAGSGGTGELFF.

The chain couples TRBV12-3 or TRBV12-4 to TRBJ2-1; 7 positions match TRBD2. Trimming at V came to 5 bases and at J to 5 bases, leaving 3 bases not matched to a gene. The CDR3 has 13 amino acids. This chain's CDR3 is CASSPGTNNEQFF. CDR3 DNA: TGTGCCAGCAGTCCCGGGACTAACAATGAGCAGTTCTTC.

The chain joins TRBV5-1 to TRBJ1-1; perhaps TRBD1 as D (6 bases). The CDR3 spans 16 residues. CDR1 is SGHRS, CDR2 YFSETQ, per germline. Trimming left V 2 bases short and J 0 bases short, with 14 bases between. CDR3 coding DNA: TGCGCCAGCAGCTTTTTACAGGGAAATCTGAACACTGAAGCTTTCTTT. This sequence encodes CASSFLQGNLNTEAFF.

CDR3 DNA: TGTGCCAGCATCGGACACTGGAACACTGAAGCTTTCTTT. Amino acid sequence: CASIGHWNTEAFF. The genes are TRBV2 and TRBJ1-1, with D perhaps TRBD1 (5 bases). CDR3 length: 13 amino acids. Germline values: CDR1 SNHLY, CDR2 FYNNEI. Trimming removed 7 bases from V and 1 base from J, with 10 bases in between.

J is TRBJ2-1 and V is TRBV12-5, with TRBD1 matching over 12 bases. The CDR3 covers 15 residues. Germline CDR1 is LGHNT and CDR2 is FRNRAP. V dropped 6 bases and J dropped 4; count of bases not matched to a gene: 4. The CDR3 here is CASGEGQGAYNEQFF. CDR3 coding DNA: TGTGCTAGTGGGGAGGGACAGGGGGCTTACAATGAGCAGTTCTTC.

V is TRBV5-1 and J is TRBJ2-1; tentative D call: TRBD1 (6 bases). CDR1 is SGHRS, CDR2 YFSETQ, per germline. V shed 0 bases and J shed 8 bases, with 15 bases lying between them. The CDR3 totals 15 residues. CDR3 DNA: TGCGCCAGCAGCTTGGCCATAGGGGGTAAGGATGAGCAGTTCTTC. It yields the protein CASSLAIGGKDEQFF.

This chain uses TRBV10-3 with TRBJ1-3, with D uncertain. V dropped 2 bases and J dropped 3 bases, with 8 bases sitting between them. CDR1 is ENHRY, CDR2 SYGVKD, per germline. The CDR3 is 14 residues long. This CDR3 reads CAISEAGSGNTIYF. For the CDR3, the DNA is TGTGCCATCAGTGAGGCGGGGAGTGGAAACACCATATATTTT.

The sample holds one count of this clone. The rearrangement links TRBV6-6 to TRBJ1-4, with 7 bases matching TRBD1. The germline CDR1 and CDR2 sequences are MNHNY and SVGAGI (reference sequence). The trim removed 1 base at V and 5 bases at J, leaving 4 bases unmatched. The CDR3 contains 15 residues. This CDR3 is CASSYWTGPNEKLFF. CDR3 nucleotides: TGTGCCAGCAGTTACTGGACAGGCCCAAATGAAAAACTGTTTTTT.

This chain uses TRBV5-1 with TRBJ2-2; 11 bases map to TRBD1. Germline loops: CDR1 SGHRS, CDR2 YFSETQ. The CDR3 runs 13 residues. The J segment lost 6 bases and the V segment lost 7 bases, leaving 2 bases of the junction unmatched. The CDR3 DNA is TGCGCCAGCGGGACAGGGGGGCCCGGGGAGCTGTTTTTT. This translates into CASGTGGPGELFF.

In its sample, this clone was seen once. V is TRBV4-1 and J is TRBJ1-2; D remains ambiguous. This CDR3 is built from 14 residues. Germline values: CDR1 MGHRA, CDR2 YSYEKL. V lost 3 bases and J lost 7, with 15 bases in between. The DNA for the CDR3 is TGCGCCAGCAGCCACCCGGCCCGGACTGTTGGCTACACCTTC. Its protein is CASSHPARTVGYTF.

This chain uses TRBV6-4 with TRBJ1-5; TRBD1 might be the D (5 bases). CDR1 is MRHNA and CDR2 is SNTAGT in the germline V gene. Trimming stripped 4 bases from V and 3 bases from J, with 10 bases between. This CDR3 comprises 14 residues. The CDR3 nucleotides read TGTGCCAGCAGTGCCCAGGGTACCAATCAGCCCCAGCATTTT. This encodes CASSAQGTNQPQHF.

V and J are TRBV5-1 and TRBJ1-2; D is ambiguous. V shed 6 bases and J shed 8 bases, with 11 bases lying between them. The length of the CDR3 is 11 residues. Looked up from germline, CDR1 is SGHRS and CDR2 is YFSETQ. The CDR3 here is CASNSGRGYTF. The CDR3 DNA reads TGCGCCAGCAACAGCGGTCGAGGCTACACCTTC.

The chain recombines TRBV9 with TRBJ1-2; D is possibly TRBD1 (6 bases). Germline lookup yields CDR1 SGDLS and CDR2 YYNGEE. Between the trimmed V and J ends, which lost 4 bases and 7 bases, there was a span of 14 bases. The CDR3 spans 13 residues. The CDR3 region has the DNA TGTGCCAGCAGCATCACGTTACAGGGTGGCTACACCTTC. It translates to CASSITLQGGYTF.

J is TRBJ2-4 and V is TRBV3-1 (or the pseudogene TRBV3-2), with D possibly being TRBD1 (6 bases). Trimming removed 3 bases at V and 0 bases at J, with 9 bases between. Germline CDR1 reads LGHDT; CDR2 reads YNNKEL (reference sequence). The CDR3 spans 15 residues. CDR3 region: CASSQGALAKNIQYF. CDR3 DNA: TGTGCCAGCAGCCAGGGGGCGCTAGCCAAAAACATTCAGTACTTC.